This T cell receptor beta chain was identified in a study of beta chain features in type 1 diabetes. Overall study findings and caveats: Patients with Type 1 diabetes showed moderately but significantly shorter TCRB CDR3s in all four CD4+ subsets.

Points on this clone: Antigen specificity is unknown.

Cells sorted by CD45RO/CCR7/CD25/CD127/CD95/CD27 comprised CD4+ naive, central memory, regulatory and stem cell-like memory cells. Every bit of the isolated RNA underwent reverse transcription, so sequencing read expressed TCRB transcripts. The repertoire was sequenced with immunoSEQ multiplex PCR; TCRdb's copy has only in-frame clones and lacks some. The data contain approximately 170,000 clones, approximately 8% of them singletons. The CDR3 has 16 residues. V was clipped by 5 bases and J by 7 bases, with 24 bases between them. Germline V CDR1 and CDR2: SGHRS, YFSETQ. This sequence originates from a woman aged 40 to 50 with type 1 diabetes. Source material: central memory CD4+ T cells from blood. The chain joins TRBV5-1 to TRBJ1-2; no clear D gene. The DNA for the CDR3 is TGCGCCAGCAGGGCCGAATTGACACGCCGGAACGGTGGCTACACCTTC. This translates into CASRAELTRRNGGYTF.